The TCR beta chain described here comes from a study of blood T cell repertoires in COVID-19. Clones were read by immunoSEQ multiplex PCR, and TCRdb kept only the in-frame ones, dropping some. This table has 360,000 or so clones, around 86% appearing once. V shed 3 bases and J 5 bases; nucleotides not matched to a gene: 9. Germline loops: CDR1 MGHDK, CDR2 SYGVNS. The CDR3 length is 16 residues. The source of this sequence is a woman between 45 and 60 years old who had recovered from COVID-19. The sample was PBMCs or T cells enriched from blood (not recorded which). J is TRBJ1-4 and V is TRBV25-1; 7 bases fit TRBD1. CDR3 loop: CASSDLGDSKNEKLFF. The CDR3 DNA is TGTGCCAGCAGTGACCTAGGGGACAGCAAAAATGAAAAACTGTTTTTT.